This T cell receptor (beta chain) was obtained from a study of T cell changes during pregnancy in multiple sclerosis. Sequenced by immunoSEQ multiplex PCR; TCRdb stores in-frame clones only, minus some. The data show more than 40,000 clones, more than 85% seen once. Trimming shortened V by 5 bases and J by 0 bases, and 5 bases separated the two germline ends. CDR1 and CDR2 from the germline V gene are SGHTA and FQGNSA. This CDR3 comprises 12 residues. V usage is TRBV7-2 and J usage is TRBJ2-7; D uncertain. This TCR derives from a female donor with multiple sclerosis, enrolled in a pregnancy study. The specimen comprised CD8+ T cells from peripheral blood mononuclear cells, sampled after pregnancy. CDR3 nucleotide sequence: TGTGCCAGCAGCCTTAGCTCCTACGAGCAGTACTTC. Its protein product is CASSLSSYEQYF. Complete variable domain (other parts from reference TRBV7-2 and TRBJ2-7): GAGVSQSPSNKVTEKGKDVELRCDPISGHTALYWYRQSLGQGLEFLIYFQGNSAPDKSGLPSDRFSAERTGGSVSTLTIQRTQQEDSAVYLCASSLSSYEQYFGPGTRLTVT.